This TCR beta chain appears in the sequencing data of a study of shared clonotypes between healthy human individuals. Broader study findings: It was anticipated that sequencing depth would influence how many clonotypes donors shared.

About this clone: Its target is not known.

The repertoire was sequenced with immunoSEQ multiplex PCR; TCRdb's copy has only in-frame clones and lacks some. The sample contains 2 million to 2.5 million clones, approximately 96% of which appear only once. The sequence was collected from a young man in good health. Sequences were obtained from naive CD4+ T cells sorted from blood. The sample's subset: CD45RA+ positively selected.

In nucleotides, the CDR3 is TGTGCCAGTAGTATTGGGCAGGTCACAGATACGCAGTATTTT. Amino acid sequence: CASSIGQVTDTQYF. The chain uses TRBV19 and TRBJ2-3, with D hard to call. Germline CDR1 LNHDA, CDR2 SQIVND (reference sequence). Trimming took off 3 bases at V and 2 bases at J, with 9 bases between the two ends. This CDR3 comprises 14 residues.